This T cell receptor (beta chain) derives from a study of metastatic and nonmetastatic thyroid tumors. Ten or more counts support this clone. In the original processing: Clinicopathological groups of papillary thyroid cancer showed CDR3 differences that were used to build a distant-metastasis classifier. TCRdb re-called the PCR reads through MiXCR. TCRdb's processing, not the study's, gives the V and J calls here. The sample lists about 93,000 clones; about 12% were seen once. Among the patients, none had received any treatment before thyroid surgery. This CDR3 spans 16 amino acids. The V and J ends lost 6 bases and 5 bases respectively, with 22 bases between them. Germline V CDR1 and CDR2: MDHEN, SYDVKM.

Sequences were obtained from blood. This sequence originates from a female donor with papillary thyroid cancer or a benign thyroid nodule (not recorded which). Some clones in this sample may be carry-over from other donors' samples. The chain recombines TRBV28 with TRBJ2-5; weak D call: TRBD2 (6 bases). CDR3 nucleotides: TGTGCCAGCAGCAGGGCGCGGGATGTGGGCACGGAGACCCAGTACTTC. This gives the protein CASSRARDVGTETQYF.